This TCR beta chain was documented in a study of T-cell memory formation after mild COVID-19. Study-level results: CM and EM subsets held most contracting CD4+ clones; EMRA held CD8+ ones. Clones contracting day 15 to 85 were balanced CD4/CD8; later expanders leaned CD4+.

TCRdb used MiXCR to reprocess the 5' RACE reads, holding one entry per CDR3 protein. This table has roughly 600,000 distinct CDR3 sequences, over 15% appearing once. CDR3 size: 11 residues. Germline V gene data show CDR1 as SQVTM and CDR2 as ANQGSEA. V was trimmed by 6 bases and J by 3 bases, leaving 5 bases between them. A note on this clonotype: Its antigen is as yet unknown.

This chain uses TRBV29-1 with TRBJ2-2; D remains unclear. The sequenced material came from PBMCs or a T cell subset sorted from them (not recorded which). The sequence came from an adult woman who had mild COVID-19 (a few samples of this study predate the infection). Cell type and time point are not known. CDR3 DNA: TGCAGCGTAGCGTACACCGGGGAGCTGTTTTTT. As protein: CSVAYTGELFF.